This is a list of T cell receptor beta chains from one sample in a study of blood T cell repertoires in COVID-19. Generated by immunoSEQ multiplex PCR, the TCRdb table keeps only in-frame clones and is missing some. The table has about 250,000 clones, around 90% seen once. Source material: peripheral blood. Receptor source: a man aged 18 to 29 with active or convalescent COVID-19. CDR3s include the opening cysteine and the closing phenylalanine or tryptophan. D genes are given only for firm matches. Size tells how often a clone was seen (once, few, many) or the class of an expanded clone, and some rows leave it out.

cdr3_aa: CASSLYRRGTEAFF
cdr3_nt: TGTGCCAGCAGTCTCTATCGGCGGGGCACTGAAGCTTTCTTT
j_call: TRBJ1-1
v_call: TRBV27
clone_size: -
d_call: -

cdr3_aa: CASSLSSGGDEQFF
cdr3_nt: TGTGCCAGCAGTTTGTCTAGCGGAGGGGATGAGCAGTTCTTC
j_call: TRBJ2-1
v_call: TRBV27
clone_size: -
d_call: TRBD2

cdr3_aa: CASSLEYRDTEAFF
cdr3_nt: TGTGCCAGCAGCTTAGAGTACAGGGACACTGAAGCTTTCTTT
j_call: TRBJ1-1
v_call: TRBV7-9
clone_size: -
d_call: -

cdr3_aa: CASSRLTSGTYEQYF
cdr3_nt: TGTGCCAGCAGCCGCCTGACTAGCGGGACGTACGAGCAGTACTTC
j_call: TRBJ2-7
v_call: TRBV14
clone_size: -
d_call: TRBD2

cdr3_aa: CASSQPGLTDTQYF
cdr3_nt: TGTGCCAGCAGCCAACCGGGACTTACAGATACGCAGTATTTT
j_call: TRBJ2-3
v_call: TRBV3-1/TRBV3-2
clone_size: -
d_call: -

cdr3_aa: CASRGQGEAFF
cdr3_nt: TGTGCCAGCAGAGGACAGGGTGAAGCTTTCTTT
j_call: TRBJ1-1
v_call: TRBV2
clone_size: few
d_call: TRBD1

cdr3_aa: CASIDQGAGNTIYF
cdr3_nt: TGTGCCAGCATCGACCAGGGTGCTGGAAACACCATATATTTT
j_call: TRBJ1-3
v_call: TRBV28
clone_size: -
d_call: -

cdr3_aa: CASSEGTVYSPLHF
cdr3_nt: TGTGCCAGCAGCGAGGGGACAGTTTATTCACCCCTCCACTTT
j_call: TRBJ1-6
v_call: TRBV6-2/TRBV6-3
clone_size: -
d_call: TRBD1

cdr3_aa: CASSGLGAYNEQFF
cdr3_nt: TGTGCCAGCAGTGGACTAGGGGCCTACAATGAGCAGTTCTTC
j_call: TRBJ2-1
v_call: TRBV9
clone_size: -
d_call: TRBD2

cdr3_aa: CASRRDSSYNSPLHF
cdr3_nt: TGTGCCAGCAGGCGGGACAGCTCCTATAATTCACCCCTCCACTTT
j_call: TRBJ1-6
v_call: TRBV6-6
clone_size: -
d_call: TRBD1

cdr3_aa: CASSRGSGTYEQYF
cdr3_nt: TGTGCCAGTAGTCGCGGTAGCGGGACCTACGAGCAGTACTTC
j_call: TRBJ2-7
v_call: TRBV19
clone_size: -
d_call: TRBD2

cdr3_aa: CASLGQFNQPQHF
cdr3_nt: TGTGCCAGTTTGGGGCAGTTCAATCAGCCCCAGCATTTT
j_call: TRBJ1-5
v_call: TRBV19
clone_size: -
d_call: -

cdr3_aa: CAWSRGGNTIYF
cdr3_nt: TGTGCCTGGAGTAGAGGAGGAAACACCATATATTTT
j_call: TRBJ1-3
v_call: TRBV30
clone_size: -
d_call: -

cdr3_aa: CASIGTGNTEAFF
cdr3_nt: TGTGCCAGCATAGGGACAGGGAACACTGAAGCTTTCTTT
j_call: TRBJ1-1
v_call: TRBV25-1
clone_size: -
d_call: TRBD1

cdr3_aa: CASSQGLSYNEQFF
cdr3_nt: TGCGCCAGCAGCCAAGGACTCTCCTACAATGAGCAGTTCTTC
j_call: TRBJ2-1
v_call: TRBV4-3
clone_size: -
d_call: -

cdr3_aa: CASSVSDSSGAFQETQYF
cdr3_nt: TGTGCCAGCAGTGTCTCCGACAGTAGCGGGGCCTTCCAAGAGACCCAGTACTTC
j_call: TRBJ2-5
v_call: TRBV6-1
clone_size: -
d_call: TRBD2

cdr3_aa: CATGGRSSYEQYF
cdr3_nt: TGTGCCACAGGGGGGCGGAGCTCCTACGAGCAGTACTTC
j_call: TRBJ2-7
v_call: TRBV7-9
clone_size: once
d_call: -

cdr3_aa: CASSSGQGVYGYTF
cdr3_nt: TGCGCCAGCAGCTCGGGACAGGGTGTTTATGGCTACACCTTC
j_call: TRBJ1-2
v_call: TRBV5-1
clone_size: once
d_call: TRBD1

cdr3_aa: CASSQPVNTEAFF
cdr3_nt: TGCGCCAGCAGTCAACCGGTGAACACTGAAGCTTTCTTT
j_call: TRBJ1-1
v_call: TRBV23-1
clone_size: -
d_call: -

cdr3_aa: CAISRQGQETQYF
cdr3_nt: TGTGCCATCAGCCGGCAGGGGCAAGAGACCCAGTACTTC
j_call: TRBJ2-5
v_call: TRBV10-3
clone_size: -
d_call: -

cdr3_aa: CASTQGDTEAFF
cdr3_nt: TGTGCCAGCACCCAGGGGGACACTGAAGCTTTCTTT
j_call: TRBJ1-1
v_call: TRBV2
clone_size: -
d_call: TRBD1

cdr3_aa: CASSSNRVYGYTF
cdr3_nt: TGCGCCAGCAGCTCCAACAGGGTCTATGGCTACACCTTC
j_call: TRBJ1-2
v_call: TRBV5-1
clone_size: few
d_call: -

cdr3_aa: CASSFVRDSESPAEAFF
cdr3_nt: TGCGCCAGCAGCTTTGTCCGGGACAGTGAATCTCCAGCTGAAGCTTTCTTT
j_call: TRBJ1-1
v_call: TRBV5-1
clone_size: -
d_call: TRBD1

cdr3_aa: CASSPGDRSGNTIYF
cdr3_nt: TGTGCCAGCAGCCCAGGGGACAGGTCTGGAAACACCATATATTTT
j_call: TRBJ1-3
v_call: TRBV9
clone_size: -
d_call: TRBD1

cdr3_aa: CASTDRGQGYGYTF
cdr3_nt: TGTGCCAGCACGGACAGGGGCCAGGGATATGGCTACACCTTC
j_call: TRBJ1-2
v_call: TRBV19
clone_size: -
d_call: TRBD1

cdr3_aa: CASSLRGYNQPQHF
cdr3_nt: TGTGCCAGCAGCTTGAGGGGTTATAATCAGCCCCAGCATTTT
j_call: TRBJ1-5
v_call: TRBV5-6
clone_size: once
d_call: -

cdr3_aa: CASNHRAEGPDTQYF
cdr3_nt: TGTGCCAGCAACCACAGGGCTGAGGGCCCAGATACGCAGTATTTT
j_call: TRBJ2-3
v_call: TRBV28
clone_size: -
d_call: -

cdr3_aa: CASSAEDSLYGYTF
cdr3_nt: TGTGCCAGCAGCGCGGAGGATTCACTCTATGGCTACACCTTC
j_call: TRBJ1-2
v_call: TRBV9
clone_size: -
d_call: -

cdr3_aa: CASRNTLAGGLDDEQFF
cdr3_nt: TGTGCCAGCAGAAACACCCTAGCGGGAGGGCTGGACGATGAGCAGTTCTTC
j_call: TRBJ2-1
v_call: TRBV2
clone_size: -
d_call: TRBD2

cdr3_aa: CASSYFPGTGASAQYF
cdr3_nt: TGTGCCAGCAGTTACTTCCCCGGGACAGGGGCTAGTGCGCAGTATTTT
j_call: TRBJ2-3
v_call: TRBV6-6
clone_size: -
d_call: TRBD1

cdr3_aa: CASSVRENTEAFF
cdr3_nt: TGTGCCAGCAGTGTGAGGGAGAACACTGAAGCTTTCTTT
j_call: TRBJ1-1
v_call: TRBV2
clone_size: -
d_call: -

cdr3_aa: CASSQDVAGGLNNEQFF
cdr3_nt: TGCGCCAGCAGCCAAGATGTAGCGGGGGGCCTAAACAATGAGCAGTTCTTC
j_call: TRBJ2-1
v_call: TRBV4-3
clone_size: -
d_call: TRBD2

cdr3_aa: CASSQRTGLATNEKLFF
cdr3_nt: TGTGCCAGCAGCCAGAGGACAGGACTTGCAACTAATGAAAAACTGTTTTTT
j_call: TRBJ1-4
v_call: TRBV14
clone_size: -
d_call: TRBD1

cdr3_aa: CASSFFIAGSKTGELFF
cdr3_nt: TGTGCCAGCAGCTTCTTTATCGCGGGGTCAAAGACCGGGGAGCTGTTTTTT
j_call: TRBJ2-2
v_call: TRBV11-2
clone_size: -
d_call: -

cdr3_aa: CASSQDLTGLAGNEQFF
cdr3_nt: TGTGCCAGCAGCCAAGATCTGACAGGACTAGCGGGCAATGAGCAGTTCTTC
j_call: TRBJ2-1
v_call: TRBV14
clone_size: -
d_call: TRBD2

cdr3_aa: CASSLSDTPSYNEQFF
cdr3_nt: TGTGCCAGCAGCCTTTCGGACACTCCCTCATACAATGAGCAGTTCTTC
j_call: TRBJ2-1
v_call: TRBV7-2
clone_size: -
d_call: -